The T cell receptor beta chain described here comes from a study of blood T cell repertoires in COVID-19. Study summary: Samples came from the United States, Italy and Spain, spanning acute and convalescent COVID-19. T cells, B-cell-depleted T cells, or PBMCs supplied cDNA or gDNA.

Per the original methods: Nucleated cell counts were estimated from reference gene primer amplification. Using immunoSEQ multiplex PCR, the repertoire was profiled, and TCRdb retains in-frame clones only, with some absent. V, J and clone size are taken as reported in that table, and D and trimming were inferred from the DNA itself. The table has some 340,000 clones, 85% seen once. The sample was peripheral blood. The sequence came from a woman between 18 and 29 years old with acute or convalescent COVID-19.

The CDR3 protein is CAVLRTSGDQETQYF. The CDR3 bases are TGTGCCGTACTACGGACTAGCGGGGACCAAGAGACCCAGTACTTC. V usage is TRBV6-5 and J usage is TRBJ2-5, with 12 bases that match TRBD2. Per germline, CDR1 MNHEY and CDR2 SVGAGI. Unmatched junction bases numbered 7, after V lost 11 bases and J lost 0 bases. CDR3 size: 15 residues.